Listed below are T cell receptor beta chains from one sample, sequenced in a study of T-cell reconstitution after alpha-beta-depleted transplantation in children. Each CDR3 protein is one row after TCRdb ran MiXCR on the PCR reads. The sample consists of hundreds of thousands of distinct CDR3 sequences, around 9.9% of them appearing once. This sample comprised PBMCs, obtained before TCRalphabeta/CD19-depleted stem cell transplant. These receptors originate from a child under two years old with acute myeloid leukemia, due to receive a stem cell transplant. Each CDR3 is given with its conserved first and last residue. A D gene is named only where the DNA matches it firmly. Only some rows state a clone size, as once, few, many or a class for expanded clones.

j_call,clone_size,v_call,d_call,cdr3_aa,cdr3_nt
TRBJ2-1,few,TRBV29-1,-,CSVEDAVYSDWAEQFF,TGCAGCGTTGAAGACGCCGTATATAGCGATTGGGCTGAGCAGTTCTTC
TRBJ1-6,few,TRBV19,-,CASKGGGWNSPLHF,TGTGCCAGTAAAGGGGGGGGTTGGAATTCACCCCTCCACTTT
TRBJ2-7,many,TRBV7-2,TRBD2,CASASGVAGVFQYF,TGTGCCAGCGCCTCAGGGGTAGCGGGAGTTTTCCAGTACTTC
TRBJ1-1,-,TRBV19,-,CASSPSLGASEAFF,TGTGCCAGTAGTCCTTCTTTGGGGGCCTCTGAAGCTTTCTTT
TRBJ2-2,-,TRBV19,-,CASSASPNTGELFF,TGTGCCAGTAGTGCGAGCCCGAACACCGGGGAGCTGTTTTTT
TRBJ2-3,many,TRBV5-1,-,CASSSLDSDTQYF,TGCGCCAGCAGCAGCCTAGATTCGGATACGCAGTATTTT
TRBJ2-3,-,TRBV19,TRBD2,CASSGVAGVVGTDTQYF,TGTGCCAGTAGTGGAGTAGCGGGAGTGGTGGGCACAGATACGCAGTATTTT
TRBJ2-1,-,TRBV30,-,CARARRGEQFF,TGTGCCAGGGCCCGCCGGGGTGAGCAGTTCTTC
TRBJ2-1,many,TRBV20-1,-,CSARDGGKLRF,TGCAGTGCTAGAGATGGCGGGAAGCTTCGGTTC
TRBJ1-2,-,TRBV19,-,CAIPVPNYGYTF,TGTGCCATACCTGTCCCTAACTATGGCTACACCTTC
TRBJ1-5,many,TRBV20-1,-,CSARGNSNQPQHF,TGCAGTGCTAGGGGGAATAGCAATCAGCCCCAGCATTTT
TRBJ2-2,many,TRBV5-1,TRBD1,CASSGQGNTGELFF,TGCGCCAGCAGCGGACAGGGGAACACCGGGGAGCTGTTTTTT
TRBJ2-1,-,TRBV18,TRBD1,CASSPTGTGGINEQFF,TGTGCCAGCTCACCTACCGGGACAGGGGGCATAAATGAGCAGTTCTTC
TRBJ2-1,many,TRBV11-2,TRBD2,CASSLSGLAGANQFF,TGTGCCAGCAGCTTATCCGGACTAGCGGGAGCGAATCAGTTCTTC
TRBJ2-7,many,TRBV28,-,CASSRDDGISYEQYF,TGTGCCAGCAGTCGGGACGATGGAATATCCTACGAGCAGTACTTC
TRBJ1-5,-,TRBV23-1,TRBD1,CASSHHRDRDQPQHF,TGCGCCAGCAGTCACCACCGGGACAGGGATCAGCCCCAGCATTTT